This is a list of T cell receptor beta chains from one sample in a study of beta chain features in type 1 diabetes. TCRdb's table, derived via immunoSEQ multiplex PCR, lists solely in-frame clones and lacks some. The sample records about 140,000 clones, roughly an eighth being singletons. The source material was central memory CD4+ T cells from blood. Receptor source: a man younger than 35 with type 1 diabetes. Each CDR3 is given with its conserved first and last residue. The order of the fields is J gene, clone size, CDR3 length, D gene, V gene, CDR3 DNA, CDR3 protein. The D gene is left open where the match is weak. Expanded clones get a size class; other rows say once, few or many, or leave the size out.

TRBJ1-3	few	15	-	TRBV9	TGTGCCAGCAGCCGGGGGTTTAGCTCTGGAAACACCATATATTTT	CASSRGFSSGNTIYF
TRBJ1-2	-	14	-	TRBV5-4	TGTGCCAGCAGCTTGGATCTTTCTGGGTCTGGCTACACCTTC	CASSLDLSGSGYTF
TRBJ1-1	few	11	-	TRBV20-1	TGCAGTGCTGCAGGGGACACTGAAGCTTTCTTT	CSAAGDTEAFF
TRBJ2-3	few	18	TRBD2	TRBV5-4	TGTGCCAGCAGCTTGGTGGGACTAGCGGGGTCCCCCAAGGAGACGCAGTATTTT	CASSLVGLAGSPKETQYF
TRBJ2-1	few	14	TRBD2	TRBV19	TGTGCCAGTAGTATATTACTAGCGGGAAATGAGCAGTTCTTC	CASSILLAGNEQFF
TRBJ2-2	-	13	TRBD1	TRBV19	TGTGCCAGTCGAGGACAGGATGTCGGGGAGCTGTTTTTT	CASRGQDVGELFF
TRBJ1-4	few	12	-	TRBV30	TGTGCCTGGAAGGAGGGTGGGGGAAAACTGTTTTTT	CAWKEGGGKLFF
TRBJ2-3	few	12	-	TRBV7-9	TGTGCCAGCAGCTTAGCAACACTAACGCAGTATTTT	CASSLATLTQYF
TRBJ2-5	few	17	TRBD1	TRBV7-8	TGTGCCAGCAGCCCAGGGTGGGACAGGGGGTTGGGAGAGACCCAGTACTTC	CASSPGWDRGLGETQYF
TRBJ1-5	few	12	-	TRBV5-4	TGTGCCAGCAGCTTGGAGGATCAGCCCCAGCATTTT	CASSLEDQPQHF
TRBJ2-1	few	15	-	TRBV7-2	TGTGCCAGCAGCTCCATGGGGGGGGCGTCCAATGAGCAGTTCTTC	CASSSMGGASNEQFF
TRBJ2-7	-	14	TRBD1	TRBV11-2	TGTGCCAGCAGCTCGGGACAGGCACCCTACGAGCAGTACTTC	CASSSGQAPYEQYF
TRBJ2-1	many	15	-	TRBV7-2	TGTGCCAGCAGCTTAGGTGGGGCAACCTACAATGAGCAGTTCTTC	CASSLGGATYNEQFF
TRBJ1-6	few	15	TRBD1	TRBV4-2	TGTGCCAGCAGCCAAGATACCGGACAGGGCGCACCCCTCCACTTT	CASSQDTGQGAPLHF
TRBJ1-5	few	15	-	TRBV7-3	TGTGCCAGCACAGGACAGCCCCCTCCTATGGGATCGCAGCATTTT	CASTGQPPPMGSQHF
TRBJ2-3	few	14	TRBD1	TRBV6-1	TGTGCCAGCAGCTTAGCACAGGGGACCTGGACGCAGTATTTT	CASSLAQGTWTQYF
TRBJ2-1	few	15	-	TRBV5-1	TGCGCCAGCAGCTTGGACGGTACCTCGGTCTATGAGCAGTTCTTC	CASSLDGTSVYEQFF